This TCR beta chain is from a study of blood T cell repertoires in COVID-19. About the research overall: Researchers got acute and convalescent COVID-19 samples from the United States, Italy and Spain. The analysed material was cDNA or gDNA that came from T cells, B-cell-depleted T cells, or PBMCs.

In the original processing: It was from reference gene primer amplification that nucleated cell counts were estimated. Assay: immunoSEQ multiplex PCR; the TCRdb copy retains only in-frame clones and omits some. D and trimming come from the DNA, and the V and J calls and clone size come from that table. The sample records hundreds of thousands of clones, more than 80% being singletons. This clonotype was sampled from a woman between 25 and 40 years old with active or convalescent COVID-19. Sequences were obtained from peripheral blood.

The CDR3 loop is CATSAGQENYGYTF. CDR3 nucleotides: TGTGCCACCAGCGCGGGGCAGGAGAACTATGGCTACACCTTC. V gene TRBV15 combines with J gene TRBJ1-2, with D possibly matching TRBD1 (5 bases). Trimming removed 5 bases at V and 2 bases at J, with 12 bases between. The CDR3 has 14 residues. CDR1 is LNHNV, CDR2 YYDKDF, per germline (reference sequence).